This TCR beta chain originates from a study of shared clonotypes between healthy human individuals. General study results and limits: Clonotypes not shared had lower generation probabilities than those common to all four donors. Sequencing depth was a factor that was expected to affect clonotype sharing among donors.

HIV-negative, healthy adults without recent acute infections or vaccinations were the donors. Every contributor of samples was a Caucasian grown-up residing in Nashville, Tennessee. With respect to this clone: Its antigen is currently unknown.

Trimming cost V 0 bases and J 8 bases, with 10 bases left between them. Germline V gene lookup returns CDR1 MNHEY and CDR2 SVGAGI. The CDR3 contains 14 residues. TCRdb's table, derived via immunoSEQ multiplex PCR, lists solely in-frame clones and lacks some. Here the sample spans some 650,000 clones, around 97% being singletons. Sequenced: naive CD4+ T cells sorted from blood. The subset here: CD45RA+ positively selected. This chain connects TRBV6-5 to TRBJ1-4, with D hard to call. The clonotype comes from a woman aged 30 to 39 in good health. This chain's CDR3 is CASSYSQSYEKLFF. The CDR3 DNA follows: TGTGCCAGCAGTTACTCTCAGTCCTACGAAAAACTGTTTTTT.